The following is a T cell receptor (beta chain) sequence with its context. The antigen is undetermined. The source of the sample is a study of Graves' ophthalmopathy and Graves' hyperthyroidism. Study-wide findings and caveats: Sensitivity reached 87.88% and specificity around 81% for a 13-signature model separating ophthalmopathy from stable hyperthyroidism.

Amplification of TCR beta CDR3 regions used RNA transcripts. In the first round, RT-PCR was carried out with HTBI primers, and a multiplex PCR formed the second round. One entry per CDR3 protein, called by TCRdb with MiXCR from the multiplex PCR reads. Of 500,000 to 700,000 distinct CDR3 sequences detected, approximately 35% appear once; the ten largest clones hold roughly 4%. V was cut by 2 bases and J by 5 bases, with 15 bases left in between. Germline lookup yields CDR1 DFQATT and CDR2 SNEGSKA (reference sequence). The length of the CDR3 is 14 residues. The chain links TRBV20-1 to TRBJ1-1; weak D call: TRBD1 (6 bases). Source material: peripheral blood or thyroid tissue (not recorded which). This sequence was found in an adult man with Graves' hyperthyroidism. Here the CDR3 DNA reads TGCAGTGCTAGACTGACAGGTCGGTATACTGAAGCTTTCTTT. Translation: CSARLTGRYTEAFF.